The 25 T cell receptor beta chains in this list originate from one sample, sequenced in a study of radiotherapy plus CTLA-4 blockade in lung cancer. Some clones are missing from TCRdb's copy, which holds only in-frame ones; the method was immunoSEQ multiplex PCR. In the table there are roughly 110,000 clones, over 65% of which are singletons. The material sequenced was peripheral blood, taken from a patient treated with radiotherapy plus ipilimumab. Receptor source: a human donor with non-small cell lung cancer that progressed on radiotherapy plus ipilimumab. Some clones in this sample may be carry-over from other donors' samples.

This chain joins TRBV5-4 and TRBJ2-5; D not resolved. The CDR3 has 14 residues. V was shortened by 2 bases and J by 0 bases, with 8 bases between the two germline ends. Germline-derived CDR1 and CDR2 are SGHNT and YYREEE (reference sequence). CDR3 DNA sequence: TGTGCCAGCAGCTTTCGGATGTACCAAGAGACCCAGTACTTC. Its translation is CASSFRMYQETQYF.

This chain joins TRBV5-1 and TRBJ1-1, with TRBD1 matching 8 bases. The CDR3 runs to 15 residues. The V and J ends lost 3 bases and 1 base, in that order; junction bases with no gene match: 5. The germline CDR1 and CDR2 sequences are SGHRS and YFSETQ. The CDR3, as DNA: TGCGCCAGCAGCTCCTCCGGGACAGGGAACACTGAAGCTTTCTTT. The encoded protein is CASSSSGTGNTEAFF.

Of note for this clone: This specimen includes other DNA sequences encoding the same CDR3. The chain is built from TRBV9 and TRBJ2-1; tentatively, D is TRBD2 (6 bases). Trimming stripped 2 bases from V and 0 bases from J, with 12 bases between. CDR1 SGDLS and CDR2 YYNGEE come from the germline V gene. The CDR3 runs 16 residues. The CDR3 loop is CASSVGGTTSYNEQFF. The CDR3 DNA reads TGTGCCAGCAGCGTTGGAGGGACCACCTCCTACAATGAGCAGTTCTTC.

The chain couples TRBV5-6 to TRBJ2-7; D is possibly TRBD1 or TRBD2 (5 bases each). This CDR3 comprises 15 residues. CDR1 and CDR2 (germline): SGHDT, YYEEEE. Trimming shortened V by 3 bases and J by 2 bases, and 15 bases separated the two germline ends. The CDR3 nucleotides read TGTGCCAGCAGCTCCGGGACGATCGAGACCTACGAGCAGTACTTC. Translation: CASSSGTIETYEQYF.

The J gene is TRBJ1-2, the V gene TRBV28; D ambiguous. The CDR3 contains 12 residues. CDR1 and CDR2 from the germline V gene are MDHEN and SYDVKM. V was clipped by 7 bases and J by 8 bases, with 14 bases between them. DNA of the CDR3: TGTGCCAGCACCGGGCCAACGGGGGGCTACACCTTC. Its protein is CASTGPTGGYTF.

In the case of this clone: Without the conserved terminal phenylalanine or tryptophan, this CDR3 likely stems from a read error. This chain's CDR3 is CASSFPSSTNEKLFV. The CDR3 nucleotides read TGTGCCAGCAGCTTCCCTTCTTCAACTAATGAAAAACTGTTTGTT. The chain has TRBV7-9 and TRBJ1-4, with D uncertain. This CDR3 is built from 15 residues. The germline V gene has CDR1 SEHNR and CDR2 FQNEAQ (reference sequence). V dropped 3 bases and J dropped 0 bases, with 8 bases sitting between them.

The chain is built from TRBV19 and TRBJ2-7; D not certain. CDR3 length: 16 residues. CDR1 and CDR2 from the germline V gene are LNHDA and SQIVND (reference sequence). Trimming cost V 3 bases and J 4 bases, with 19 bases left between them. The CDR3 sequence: CASSIDRAWGFYEQYF. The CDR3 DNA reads TGTGCCAGTAGTATCGATCGGGCCTGGGGTTTTTACGAGCAGTACTTC.

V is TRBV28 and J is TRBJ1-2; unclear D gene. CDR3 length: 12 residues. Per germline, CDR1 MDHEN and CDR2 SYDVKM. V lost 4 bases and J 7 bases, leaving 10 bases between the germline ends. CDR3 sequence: CASSSQSRGYTF. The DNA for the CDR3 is TGTGCCAGCAGTTCCCAGAGCCGTGGCTACACCTTC.

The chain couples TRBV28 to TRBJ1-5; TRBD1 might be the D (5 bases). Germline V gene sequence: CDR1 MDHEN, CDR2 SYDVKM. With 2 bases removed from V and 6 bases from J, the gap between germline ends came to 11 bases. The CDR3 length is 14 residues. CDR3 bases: TGTGCCAGCAGTTTAGGGGGAGCTACTCAGCCCCAGCATTTT. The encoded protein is CASSLGGATQPQHF.

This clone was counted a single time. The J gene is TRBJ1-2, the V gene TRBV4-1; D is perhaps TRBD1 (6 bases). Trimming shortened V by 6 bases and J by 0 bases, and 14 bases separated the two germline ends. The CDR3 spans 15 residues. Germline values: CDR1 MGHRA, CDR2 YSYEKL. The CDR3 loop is CASRKGGDANYGYTF. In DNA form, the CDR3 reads TGCGCCAGCAGAAAAGGGGGGGATGCTAACTATGGCTACACCTTC.

CDR3 amino acids: CASSPQVRGGYGYTF. In DNA form, the CDR3 reads TGTGCCAGCTCACCACAAGTCAGGGGAGGCTATGGCTACACCTTC. This chain uses TRBV18 with TRBJ1-2; D perhaps matches TRBD1 (6 bases). The V and J ends lost 1 base and 4 bases respectively, with 13 bases between them. CDR1 is KGHSH and CDR2 is LQKENI in the germline V gene. The CDR3 spans 15 residues.

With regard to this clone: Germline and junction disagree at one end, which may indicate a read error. CDR3 nucleotides: TGTGCCACCAGCAGACCGGCACGCCCGGAGGATATGCAGTATTTT. The encoded protein is CATSRPARPEDMQYF. The chain couples TRBV15 to TRBJ2-3; a possible D gene is TRBD2 (5 bases). The CDR3 sequence is 15 residues long. From germline, CDR1 is LNHNV and CDR2 YYDKDF (reference sequence).

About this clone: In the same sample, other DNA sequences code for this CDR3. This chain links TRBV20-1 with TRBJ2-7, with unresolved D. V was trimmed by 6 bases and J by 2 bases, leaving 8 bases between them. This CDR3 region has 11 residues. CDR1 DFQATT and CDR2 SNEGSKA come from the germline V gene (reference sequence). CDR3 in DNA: TGCAGTGCGCGGTTAGCCTACGAGCAGTACTTC. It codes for CSARLAYEQYF.

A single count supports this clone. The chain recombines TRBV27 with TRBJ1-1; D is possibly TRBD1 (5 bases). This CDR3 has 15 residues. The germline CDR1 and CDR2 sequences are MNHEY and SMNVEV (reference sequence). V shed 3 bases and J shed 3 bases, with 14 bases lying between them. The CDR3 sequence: CASSFSGTDYTEAFF. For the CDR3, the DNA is TGTGCCAGCAGTTTCAGTGGGACTGACTACACTGAAGCTTTCTTT.

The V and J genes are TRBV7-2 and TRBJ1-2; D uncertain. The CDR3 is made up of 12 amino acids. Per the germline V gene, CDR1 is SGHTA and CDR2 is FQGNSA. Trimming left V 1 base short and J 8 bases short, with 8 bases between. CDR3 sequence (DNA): TGTGCCAGCAGCTTAGGACGGGTCGGCTACACCTTC. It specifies CASSLGRVGYTF.

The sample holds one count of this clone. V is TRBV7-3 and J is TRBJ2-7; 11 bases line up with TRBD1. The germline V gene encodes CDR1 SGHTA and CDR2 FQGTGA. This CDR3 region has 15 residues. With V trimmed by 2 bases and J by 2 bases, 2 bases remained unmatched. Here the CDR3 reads CASSLGTGGTYEQYF. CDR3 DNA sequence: TGTGCCAGCAGCTTAGGGACAGGGGGAACCTACGAGCAGTACTTC.

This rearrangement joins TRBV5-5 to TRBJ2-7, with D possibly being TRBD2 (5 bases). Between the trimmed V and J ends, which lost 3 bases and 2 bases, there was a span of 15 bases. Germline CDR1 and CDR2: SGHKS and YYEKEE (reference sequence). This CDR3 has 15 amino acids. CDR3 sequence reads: CASSSLGKRAYEQYF. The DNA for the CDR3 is TGTGCCAGCAGCTCACTTGGAAAGAGGGCCTACGAGCAGTACTTC.

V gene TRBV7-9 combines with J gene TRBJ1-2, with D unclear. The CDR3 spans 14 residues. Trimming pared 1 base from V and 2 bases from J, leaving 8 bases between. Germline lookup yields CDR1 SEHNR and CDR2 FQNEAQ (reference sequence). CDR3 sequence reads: CASSLGPGNYGYTF. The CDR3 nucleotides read TGTGCCAGCAGCTTAGGTCCCGGGAACTATGGCTACACCTTC.

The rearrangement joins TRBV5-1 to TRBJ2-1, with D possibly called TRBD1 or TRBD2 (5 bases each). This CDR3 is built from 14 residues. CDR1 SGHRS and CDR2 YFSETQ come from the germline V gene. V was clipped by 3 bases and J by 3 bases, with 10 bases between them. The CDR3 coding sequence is TGCGCCAGCAGCTCGGGACGGAACTACAATGAGCAGTTCTTC. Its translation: CASSSGRNYNEQFF.

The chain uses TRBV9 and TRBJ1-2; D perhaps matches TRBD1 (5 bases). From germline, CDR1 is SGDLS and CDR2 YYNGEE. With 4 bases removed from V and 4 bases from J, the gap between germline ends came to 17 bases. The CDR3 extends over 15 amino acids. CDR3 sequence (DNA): TGTGCCAGCAGCCCCGGTGGTGGGGGTTTCTATGGCTACACCTTC. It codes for CASSPGGGGFYGYTF.

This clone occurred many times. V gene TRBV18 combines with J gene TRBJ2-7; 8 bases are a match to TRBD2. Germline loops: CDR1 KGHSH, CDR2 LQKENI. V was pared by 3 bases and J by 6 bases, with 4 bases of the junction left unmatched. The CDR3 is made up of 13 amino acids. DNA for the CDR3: TGTGCCAGCTCACCGGGACTAGTTTCCGAGCAGTACTTC. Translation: CASSPGLVSEQYF.

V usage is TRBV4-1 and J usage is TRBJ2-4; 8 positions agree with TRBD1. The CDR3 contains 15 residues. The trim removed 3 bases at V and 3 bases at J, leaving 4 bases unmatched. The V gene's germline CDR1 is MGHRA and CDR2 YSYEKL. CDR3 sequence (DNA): TGCGCCAGCAGCCATTGGGGACAGGTCAAAAACATTCAGTACTTC. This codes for CASSHWGQVKNIQYF.

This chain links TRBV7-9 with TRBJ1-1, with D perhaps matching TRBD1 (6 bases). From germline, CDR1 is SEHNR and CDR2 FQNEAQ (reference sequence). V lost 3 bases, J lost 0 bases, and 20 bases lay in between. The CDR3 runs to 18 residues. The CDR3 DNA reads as TGTGCCAGCAGCTTTGAACAGGGTTTCTCTAACTTGAACACTGAAGCTTTCTTT. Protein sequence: CASSFEQGFSNLNTEAFF.

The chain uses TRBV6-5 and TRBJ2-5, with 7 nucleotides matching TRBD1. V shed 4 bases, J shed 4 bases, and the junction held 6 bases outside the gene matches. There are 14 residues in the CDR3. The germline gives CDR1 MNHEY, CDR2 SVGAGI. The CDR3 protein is CASSSGQAPETQYF. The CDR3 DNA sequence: TGTGCCAGCAGTTCAGGACAGGCACCAGAGACCCAGTACTTC.

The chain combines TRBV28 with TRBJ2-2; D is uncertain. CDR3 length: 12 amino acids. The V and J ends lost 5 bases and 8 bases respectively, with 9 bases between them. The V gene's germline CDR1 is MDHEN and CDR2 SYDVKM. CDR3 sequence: CASSLSTGELFF. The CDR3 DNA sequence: TGTGCCAGCAGTCTGTCGACTGGGGAGCTGTTTTTT.